This TCR beta chain was identified during a study of radiotherapy plus CTLA-4 blockade in lung cancer. As for the study in general: Objective response rate was more than 15%; disease control rate, approximately 28%. Study-level findings and limits: Among blood TCR repertoires after radiotherapy plus ipilimumab, tumor-derived clones expanded.

Ipilimumab-mediated CTLA-4 blockade plus focal radiation was given to patients having chemo-refractory metastatic non-small-cell lung cancer. Concerning this clone itself: Its antigen is not identified.

The assay was immunoSEQ multiplex PCR, and TCRdb's table has in-frame clones only and misses some. The table records 90,000 to 130,000 clones, roughly 77% of them present only once. The source was peripheral blood, collected from a patient treated with radiotherapy plus ipilimumab. The TCR comes from a human donor with non-small cell lung cancer that progressed on radiotherapy plus ipilimumab. Some clones in this sample may be carry-over from other donors' samples.

CDR3: CASRRSNYGYTF. The DNA for the CDR3 is TGTGCCAGCAGAAGATCTAACTATGGCTACACCTTC. V is TRBV6-5 and J is TRBJ1-2; D call uncertain. V was cut by 6 bases and J by 0 bases, with 5 bases left in between. This CDR3 is 12 amino acids long. Per the germline V gene, CDR1 is MNHEY and CDR2 is SVGAGI.